Presented here are 14 T cell receptor beta chains from one specimen sequenced in a study of shared clonotypes between healthy human individuals. Produced via immunoSEQ multiplex PCR; TCRdb's table is partial and in-frame only. The table has roughly 1,600,000 clones, about 98.5% seen once. The sample consisted of naive CD4+ T cells sorted from blood. Subset of the sample: CD45RA+ positively selected. Receptor source: a young man in good health.

The chain has TRBV2 and TRBJ2-5; no clear D gene. V was pared by 4 bases and J by 5 bases, with 11 bases between. This CDR3 has 13 residues. Germline CDR1 and CDR2: SNHLY and FYNNEI. CDR3 coding DNA: TGTGCCAGCAGTGCTCACAGCGTGGAGACCCAGTACTTC. This encodes CASSAHSVETQYF.

CDR3: CASSLEVKTQYF. The CDR3 nucleotides read TGTGCCAGCAGCTTAGAGGTTAAGACCCAGTACTTC. This chain connects TRBV7-6 to TRBJ2-5; D is undetermined. Germline V gene lookup returns CDR1 SGHVS and CDR2 FNYEAQ. Trimming stripped 1 base from V and 6 bases from J, with 6 bases between. This CDR3 comprises 12 residues.

About this clone: The sample contains more than one DNA sequence encoding this CDR3. V gene TRBV18 combines with J gene TRBJ2-5; D not certain. The germline V and J ends were trimmed by 1 base and 3 bases, with 6 bases remaining between them. The germline gives CDR1 KGHSH, CDR2 LQKENI. The CDR3 covers 13 residues. The CDR3 DNA follows: TGTGCCAGCTCACCACGGCTGGAAGAGACCCAGTACTTC. It translates to CASSPRLEETQYF.

The V gene is TRBV15, the J gene TRBJ2-3; no clear D. The germline V gene has CDR1 LNHNV and CDR2 YYDKDF (reference sequence). Trimming shortened V by 1 base and J by 6 bases, and 14 bases separated the two germline ends. The CDR3 loop spans 15 amino acids. The CDR3 DNA is TGTGCCACCAGCAGAGGGTACGTAGAGGCGGATACGCAGTATTTT. Its protein is CATSRGYVEADTQYF.

The V call is TRBV7-9, the J call TRBJ2-1; 10 bases line up with TRBD2. The CDR3 sequence is 16 residues long. Looked up from germline, CDR1 is SEHNR and CDR2 is FQNEAQ (reference sequence). V lost 4 bases to trimming and J lost 6 bases; unmatched junction nucleotides: 9. In DNA form, the CDR3 reads TGTGCCAGCAGCTGGGTAGCGGGAGGAGGGATCAATGAGCAGTTCTTC. Protein: CASSWVAGGGINEQFF.

V and J are TRBV21-1 and TRBJ1-1; the tabulated D call, TRBD1, remains unverified against the DNA. TRBV21-1 is shown as a pseudogene. The CDR3 consists of 16 residues. The CDR3 nucleotides read TGTGCCAGAACGAAACCACAGGGGGTCGGGGTCACTGAAGCTTTCTTT. Translated, it gives CARTKPQGVGVTEAFF.

This rearrangement joins TRBV11-3 to TRBJ2-2, with TRBD2 identical over 10 bases. V dropped 5 bases and J dropped 5; count of bases not matched to a gene: 5. The germline V gene encodes CDR1 SGHNT and CDR2 YENEEA. The CDR3 runs to 15 residues. CDR3 coding DNA: TGTGCCAGCAGCCCCGGGACTAGCGTTACCGGGGAGCTGTTTTTT. Amino acid sequence: CASSPGTSVTGELFF.

J is TRBJ2-1 and V is TRBV18; TRBD2 matches at 8 bases. Germline loops: CDR1 KGHSH, CDR2 LQKENI. V gave up 4 bases and J gave up 10 bases; unmatched junction bases: 21. CDR3 length equals 18 residues. The CDR3 reads CASSLSPRGTSGPGEQFF. As DNA, the CDR3 is TGTGCCAGCTCACTTTCCCCGAGGGGCACTAGCGGTCCGGGGGAGCAGTTCTTC.

The rearrangement joins TRBV10-3 to TRBJ2-1, with D perhaps matching TRBD1 or TRBD2 (5 bases each). Per the germline V gene, CDR1 is ENHRY and CDR2 is SYGVKD. V was shortened by 2 bases and J by 8 bases, with 13 bases between the two germline ends. This CDR3 spans 14 amino acids. This chain's CDR3 is CAISERSGADEQFF. The CDR3 DNA sequence: TGTGCCATCAGTGAGCGCTCCGGGGCCGATGAGCAGTTCTTC.

The V gene is TRBV6-5, the J gene TRBJ2-7; D uncertain. In germline, CDR1 is MNHEY, CDR2 SVGAGI. CDR3 length: 14 amino acids. V lost 3 bases and J lost 0, with 9 bases in between. The CDR3 here is CASSYSTNSYEQYF. DNA for the CDR3: TGTGCCAGCAGTTATAGCACAAACTCCTACGAGCAGTACTTC.

V gene TRBV5-5 combines with J gene TRBJ2-4; tentative D call: TRBD2 (5 bases). Trimming took off 4 bases at V and 3 bases at J, with 17 bases between the two ends. The CDR3 covers 16 residues. CDR1 is SGHKS, CDR2 YYEKEE, per germline (reference sequence). This CDR3 reads CASSGRPLAGKNIQYF. As DNA, the CDR3 is TGTGCCAGCAGCGGGCGGCCCCTAGCAGGCAAAAACATTCAGTACTTC.

V is TRBV28 and J is TRBJ1-1, with no clear D. The V end was cut by 5 bases, the J end by 6 bases, with 16 bases between. Germline values: CDR1 MDHEN, CDR2 SYDVKM. CDR3 length equals 14 residues. In nucleotides, the CDR3 is TGTGCCAGCAGTCTACCCTCCCCCGGAGCTGAAGCTTTCTTT. Translating it yields CASSLPSPGAEAFF. Full variable domain (rest looked up from reference TRBV28 and TRBJ1-1): DVKVTQSSRYLVKRTGEKVFLECVQDMDHENMFWYRQDPGLGLRLIYFSYDVKMKEKGDIPEGYSVSREKKERFSLILESASTNQTSMYLCASSLPSPGAEAFFGQGTRLTVV.

This rearrangement joins TRBV28 to TRBJ1-2; D not resolved. The length of the CDR3 is 13 residues. Germline loops: CDR1 MDHEN, CDR2 SYDVKM. V gave up 4 bases and J gave up 0 bases, with 6 bases separating them. CDR3 protein: CASSSTTNYGYTF. As DNA, the CDR3 is TGTGCCAGCAGTTCTACAACTAACTATGGCTACACCTTC.

The chain joins TRBV5-1 to TRBJ2-3; 7 positions match TRBD1. Germline assignment: CDR1 SGHRS and CDR2 YFSETQ. Trimming cost V 4 bases and J 3 bases; bases outside gene matches: 11. The CDR3 has 16 amino acids. The CDR3 DNA reads as TGCGCCAGCAGCCCCAAGACAGGGTCTAAGACAGATACGCAGTATTTT. It yields the protein CASSPKTGSKTDTQYF.